This is a list of T cell receptor beta chains from one sample in a study of tumor and adjacent non-tumor tissue in lung cancer. Each CDR3 protein is one row after TCRdb ran MiXCR on the multiplex PCR reads. Found here are some 80,000 distinct CDR3 sequences, 72% of them singletons; the top ten hold 8% to 10%. Sample: lung tumor tissue. These receptors were obtained from a woman aged 40 to 50 with non-small cell lung cancer. CDR3s include the opening cysteine and the closing phenylalanine or tryptophan. D genes are given only for firm matches. A row's size may be missing; if present it is once, few, many or a size class.

>TRBJ1-1|TRBV6-1|NA|NA
TGCGCCAGCAGTGAAGGATCCTGTCAAGATGAAGCTTTCTTT
CASSEGSCQDEAFF
>TRBJ2-1|TRBV20-1|NA|NA
TGCAGTGTCGACAGGCGGAACCTCCGGACTAATGAGCAGTTCTTC
CSVDRRNLRTNEQFF
>TRBJ2-3|TRBV11-2|NA|NA
TGTGCCAGTAGCCGCACGGACACGGACGGTACGCAGTATTTT
CASSRTDTDGTQYF
>TRBJ2-3|TRBV11-3|few|TRBD1
TGTACCAGTAGCCTTCGAACAGGGGGAAGGATAGATGCGCAGTATTTT
CTSSLRTGGRIDAQYF
>TRBJ1-5|TRBV28|NA|NA
TGTGCCAGCAGCCGTGGGAACCAGCTCCAGCATTTT
CASSRGNQLQHF
>TRBJ1-4|TRBV12-3/TRBV12-4|NA|NA
TGTGCCAGCAGCTTGGGGGACCGAGGACGTGGGAAACTGTTTTTT
CASSLGDRGRGKLFF
>TRBJ2-2|TRBV11-3|NA|NA
TGTGCCAGCAGCTTACGGGAGACCGGGGAGCTGTTTTTT
CASSLRETGELFF
>TRBJ2-2|TRBV28|many|NA
TGTGCCAGCAGCACCGCAGGGGAGAACACCGGGGAGCTGTTTTTT
CASSTAGENTGELFF
>TRBJ1-1|TRBV4-1|NA|NA
TGCACCAGCAGCCAAGTGTCTTTCTGGGACACTGAAGCATTCTTT
CTSSQVSFWDTEAFF
>TRBJ2-1|TRBV4-1|NA|TRBD2
TGCGCCAGCAGCTGTACCCCGGGACTAGCGGGGGGGAATGTATACAATGAGCAGTTCTTC
CASSCTPGLAGGNVYNEQFF
>TRBJ2-1|TRBV5-1|NA|TRBD2
TGCGCCAGCAGCTCTTTGACTAGCGGGGGGTTTATGTCCTACAATGAGCAGTTCTTC
CASSSLTSGGFMSYNEQFF
>TRBJ2-1|TRBV29-1|NA|NA
TGCATCGTGGGGAGGTGGGGTGAGCAGTTCTTC
CIVGRWGEQFF
>TRBJ1-1|TRBV30|many|TRBD1
TGTGCCTGGTACAGGGGGAAGTCTGAAGCTTTCTTT
CAWYRGKSEAFF
>TRBJ2-2|TRBV6-5|NA|NA
TGTGCCAGCAGCCGCAGTCTGACAGCGGTCACCGGGGAGCTGTTTTTT
CASSRSLTAVTGELFF
>TRBJ2-3|TRBV12-3/TRBV12-4|NA|NA
TGTGCCAGCAGTCCGACGGGCGGGGCTAGCACAGATACGCAGTATTTT
CASSPTGGASTDTQYF
>TRBJ1-1|TRBV10-3|NA|NA
TGTGCCATCAGTGAAATTGCTCATTATGAAGCTTTCTTT
CAISEIAHYEAFF
>TRBJ2-1|TRBV12-3/TRBV12-4|many|NA
TGTGCCAGCAGCGCTTCCATCTCCCACAGGTACAATGAGCAGTTCTTC
CASSASISHRYNEQFF
>TRBJ2-7|TRBV6-1|NA|NA
TGTGTCAGCGGCGGCCTCTACGAACAGTACTTC
CVSGGLYEQYF